This section outlines one T cell receptor beta chain sequence together with its context. The protocol was immunoSEQ multiplex PCR, while the TCRdb copy is restricted to in-frame clones and leaves out a portion. The data contain some 79,000 clones, around 80% of them singletons. The data were taken from a study of T cell responses to AZD1222 COVID-19 vaccine. The TCR sequence derives from an adult who received the AZD1222 COVID-19 vaccine. This material consisted of peripheral blood, taken 28 days after the second AZD1222 dose.

The CDR3: CASSLAYAEREISYNEQFF. The CDR3 nucleotides are TGTGCCAGCAGCTTAGCATATGCTGAGCGGGAGATCTCCTACAATGAGCAGTTCTTC. V and J are TRBV7-8 and TRBJ2-1; 8 nucleotides agree with TRBD2. In germline, CDR1 is SGHVS, CDR2 FQNEAQ. Unmatched junction bases numbered 10, after V lost 0 bases and J lost 0 bases. This CDR3 contains 19 residues.